The T cell receptor beta chain under discussion was sequenced for a study of T cell repertoires in cytomegalovirus infection. Study background: Both a matching HLA type and CMV infection were indicated by public TCR beta signatures.

TCRdb re-analysed the reads in MiXCR, keeping a single row per CDR3 protein. The sample records about 97,000 distinct CDR3 sequences, 16% being singletons. The clonotype originates from a human donor in good health (CMV status not recorded). Some clones in this sample may be carry-over from other donors' samples. Sequencing was done on a sample of PBMCs.

The CDR3 sequence is CASSPWGRGDYGYTF. The CDR3 nucleotides are TGTGCCAGCAGCCCATGGGGGCGAGGTGACTATGGCTACACCTTC. The V gene is TRBV12-3 or TRBV12-4, the J gene TRBJ1-2, with TRBD1 as a possible D gene (6 bases). The CDR3 extends over 15 amino acids. V was trimmed by 6 bases and J by 3 bases, leaving 17 bases between them.